The sequence of this T cell receptor beta chain was determined in a study of T cell responses to AZD1222 COVID-19 vaccine. Study-wide points: Donors were mostly white British, more females; clonal diversity possibly underestimated.

Using immunoSEQ multiplex PCR, the repertoire was profiled, and TCRdb retains in-frame clones only, with some absent. The repertoire holds some 170,000 clones, with 85% to 95% as singletons. Germline V CDR1 and CDR2: LNHDA, SQIVND (reference sequence). The CDR3 contains 15 residues. The germline V and J ends were trimmed by 3 bases and 8 bases, with 19 bases remaining between them. Worth noting for this clone: Its specificity is not known.

The chain carries TRBV19 and TRBJ1-2, with no clear D. The sequence derives from an adult in good health. Sequencing was performed on peripheral blood, taken on day 0 of AZD1222 vaccination. The CDR3 nucleotides are TGTGCCAGTAGTATCATGTTGAGTGCCGCCTCCGGCTACACCTTC. This gives the protein CASSIMLSAASGYTF.